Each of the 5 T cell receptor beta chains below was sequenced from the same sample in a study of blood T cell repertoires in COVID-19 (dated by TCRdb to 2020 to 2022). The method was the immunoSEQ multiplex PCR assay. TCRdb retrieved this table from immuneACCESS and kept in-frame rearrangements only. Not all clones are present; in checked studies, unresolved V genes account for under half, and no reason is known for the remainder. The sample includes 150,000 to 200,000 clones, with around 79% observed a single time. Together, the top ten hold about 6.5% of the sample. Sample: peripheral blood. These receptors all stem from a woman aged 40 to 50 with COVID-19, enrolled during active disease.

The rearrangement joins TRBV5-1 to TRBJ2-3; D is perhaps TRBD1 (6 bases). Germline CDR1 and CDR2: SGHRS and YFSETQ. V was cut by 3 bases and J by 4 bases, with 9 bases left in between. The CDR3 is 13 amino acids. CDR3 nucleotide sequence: TGCGCCAGCAGCTGGGGGCCCTCAGATACGCAGTATTTT. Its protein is CASSWGPSDTQYF. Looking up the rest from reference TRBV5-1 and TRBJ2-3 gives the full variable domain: KAGVTQTPRYLIKTRGQQVTLSCSPISGHRSVSWYQQTPGQGLQFLFEYFSETQRNKGNFPGRFSGRQFSNSRSEMNVSTLELGDSALYLCASSWGPSDTQYFGPGTRLTVL.

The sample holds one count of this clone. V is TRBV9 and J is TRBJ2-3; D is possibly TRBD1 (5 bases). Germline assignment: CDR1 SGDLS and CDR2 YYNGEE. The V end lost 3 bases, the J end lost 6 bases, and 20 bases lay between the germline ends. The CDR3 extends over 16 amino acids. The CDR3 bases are TGTGCCAGCAGCGCCCACCGAAAGGGGTTTCCGGATACGCAGTATTTT. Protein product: CASSAHRKGFPDTQYF.

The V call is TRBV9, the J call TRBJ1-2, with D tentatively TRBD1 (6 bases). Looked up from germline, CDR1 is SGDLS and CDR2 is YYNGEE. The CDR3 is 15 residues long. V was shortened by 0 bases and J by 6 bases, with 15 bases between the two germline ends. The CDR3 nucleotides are TGTGCCAGCAGCGTAGAATTCACAGGGAGGGATGGCTACACCTTC. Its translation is CASSVEFTGRDGYTF.

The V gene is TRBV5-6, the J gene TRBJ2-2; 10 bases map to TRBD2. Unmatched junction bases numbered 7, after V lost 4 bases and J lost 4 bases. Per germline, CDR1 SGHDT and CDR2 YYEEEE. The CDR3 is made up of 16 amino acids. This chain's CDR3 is CASSPTSGTVTGELFF. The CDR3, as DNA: TGTGCCAGCAGCCCTACTAGCGGGACCGTCACCGGGGAGCTGTTTTTT. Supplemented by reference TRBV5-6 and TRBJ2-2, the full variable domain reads DAGVTQSPTHLIKTRGQQVTLRCSPKSGHDTVSWYQQALGQGPQFIFQYYEEEERQRGNFPDRFSGHQFPNYSSELNVNALLLGDSALYLCASSPTSGTVTGELFFGEGSRLTVL.

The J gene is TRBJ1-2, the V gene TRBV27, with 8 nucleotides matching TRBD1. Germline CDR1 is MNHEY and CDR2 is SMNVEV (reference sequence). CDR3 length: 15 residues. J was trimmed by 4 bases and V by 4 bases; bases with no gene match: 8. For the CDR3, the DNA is TGTGCCAGCAGTTACGGGGACAGGTCCTTCTATGGCTACACCTTC. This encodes CASSYGDRSFYGYTF.